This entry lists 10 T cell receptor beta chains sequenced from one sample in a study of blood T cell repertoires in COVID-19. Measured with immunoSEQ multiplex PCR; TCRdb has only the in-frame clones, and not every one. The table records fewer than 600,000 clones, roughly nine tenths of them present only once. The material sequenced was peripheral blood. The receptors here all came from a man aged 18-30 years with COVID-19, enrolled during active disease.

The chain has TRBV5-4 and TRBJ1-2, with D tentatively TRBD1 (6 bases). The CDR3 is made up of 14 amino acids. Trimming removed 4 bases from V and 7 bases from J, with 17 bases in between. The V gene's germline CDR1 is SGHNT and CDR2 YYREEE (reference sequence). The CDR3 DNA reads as TGTGCCAGCAGCGGCAAGGCAGGGGCCGCTGGCTACACCTTC. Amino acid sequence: CASSGKAGAAGYTF.

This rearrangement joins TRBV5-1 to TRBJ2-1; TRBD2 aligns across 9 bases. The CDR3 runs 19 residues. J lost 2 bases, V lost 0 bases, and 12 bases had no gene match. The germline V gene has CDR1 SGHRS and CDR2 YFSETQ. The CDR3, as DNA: TGCGCCAGCAGCTTGGAAGTCCTCTCAGCGGGGGGTCCCTACAATGAGCAGTTCTTC. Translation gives CASSLEVLSAGGPYNEQFF.

DNA of the CDR3: TGTGCCAGCATTAGTCTAGCGGGAGAGGGTGAGCAGTTCTTC. This gives the protein CASISLAGEGEQFF. The V call is TRBV2, the J call TRBJ2-1, with 10 bases that match TRBD2. Germline CDR1 is SNHLY and CDR2 is FYNNEI. V was clipped by 7 bases and J by 9 bases; unmatched bases: 9. The CDR3 spans 14 residues.

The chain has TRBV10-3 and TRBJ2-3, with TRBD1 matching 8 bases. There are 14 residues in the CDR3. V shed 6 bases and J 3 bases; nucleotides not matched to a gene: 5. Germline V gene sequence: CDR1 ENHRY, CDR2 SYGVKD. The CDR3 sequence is CAISIRQGTDTQYF. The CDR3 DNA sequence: TGTGCCATCAGCATCAGACAGGGGACAGATACGCAGTATTTT.

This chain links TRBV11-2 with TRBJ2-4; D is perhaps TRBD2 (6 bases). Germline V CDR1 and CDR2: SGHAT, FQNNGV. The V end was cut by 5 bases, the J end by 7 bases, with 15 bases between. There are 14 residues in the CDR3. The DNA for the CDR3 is TGTGCCAGCAGCGATCACCGGGGGTCGAACATTCAGTACTTC. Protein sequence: CASSDHRGSNIQYF.

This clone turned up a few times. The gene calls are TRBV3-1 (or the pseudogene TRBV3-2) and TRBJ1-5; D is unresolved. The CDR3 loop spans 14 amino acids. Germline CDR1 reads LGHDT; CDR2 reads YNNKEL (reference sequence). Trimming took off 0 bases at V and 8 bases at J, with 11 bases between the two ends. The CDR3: CASSQDRSPEPQHF. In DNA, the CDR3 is TGTGCCAGCAGCCAAGATAGGAGTCCGGAGCCCCAGCATTTT.

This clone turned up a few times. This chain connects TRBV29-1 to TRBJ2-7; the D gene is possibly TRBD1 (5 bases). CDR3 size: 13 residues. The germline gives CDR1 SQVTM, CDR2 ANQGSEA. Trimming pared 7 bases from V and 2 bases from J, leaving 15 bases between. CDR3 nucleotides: TGCAGCGCCGCGGCGGCAGGGACCTACGAGCAGTACTTC. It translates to CSAAAAGTYEQYF.

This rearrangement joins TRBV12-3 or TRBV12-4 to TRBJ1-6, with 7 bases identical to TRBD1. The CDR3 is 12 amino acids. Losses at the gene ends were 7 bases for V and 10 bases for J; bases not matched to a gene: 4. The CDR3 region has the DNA TGTGCCAGCACCGACAGGGACTCACCCCTCCACTTT. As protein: CASTDRDSPLHF.

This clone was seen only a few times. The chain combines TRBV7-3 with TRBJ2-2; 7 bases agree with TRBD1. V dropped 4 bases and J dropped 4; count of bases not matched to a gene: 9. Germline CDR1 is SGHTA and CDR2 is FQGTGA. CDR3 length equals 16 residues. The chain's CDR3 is CASSSPGGHGTGELFF. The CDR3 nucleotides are TGTGCCAGCAGCTCCCCAGGGGGTCACGGCACCGGGGAGCTGTTTTTT.

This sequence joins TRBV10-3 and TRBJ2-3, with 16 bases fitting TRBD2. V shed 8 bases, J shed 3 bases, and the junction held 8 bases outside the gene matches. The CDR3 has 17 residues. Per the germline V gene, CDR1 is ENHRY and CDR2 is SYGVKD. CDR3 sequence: CAIALGLAGGKTDTQYF. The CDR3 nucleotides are TGTGCCATCGCACTGGGACTAGCGGGGGGGAAAACAGATACGCAGTATTTT.